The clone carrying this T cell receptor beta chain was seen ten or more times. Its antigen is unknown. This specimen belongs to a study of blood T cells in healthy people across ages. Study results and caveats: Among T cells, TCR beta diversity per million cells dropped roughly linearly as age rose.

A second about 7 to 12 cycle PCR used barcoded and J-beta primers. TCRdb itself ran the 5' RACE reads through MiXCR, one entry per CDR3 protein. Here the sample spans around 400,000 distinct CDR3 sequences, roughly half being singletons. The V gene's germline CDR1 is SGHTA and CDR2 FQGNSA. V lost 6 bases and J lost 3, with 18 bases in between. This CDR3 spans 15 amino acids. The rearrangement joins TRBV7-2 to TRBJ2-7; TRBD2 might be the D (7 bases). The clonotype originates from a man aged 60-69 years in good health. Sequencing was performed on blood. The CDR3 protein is CASSPGGGARYEQYF. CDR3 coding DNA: TGTGCCAGCAGTCCCGGAGGGGGGGCGCGCTACGAGCAGTACTTC. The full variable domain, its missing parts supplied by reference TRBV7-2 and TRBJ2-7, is GAGVSQSPSNKVTEKGKDVELRCDPISGHTALYWYRQSLGQGLEFLIYFQGNSAPDKSGLPSDRFSAERTGGSVSTLTIQRTQQEDSAVYLCASSPGGGARYEQYFGPGTRLTVT.